This is a list of T cell receptor beta chains from one sample in a study of T cell responses to AZD1222 COVID-19 vaccine. Only in-frame clones appear in the TCRdb table, and some are missing; sequencing was by immunoSEQ multiplex PCR. The sample shows roughly 100,000 clones, about 92% of them seen only once. The sample here was peripheral blood, taken on day 0 of AZD1222 vaccination. The receptors come from an adult in good health. CDR3s include the opening cysteine and the closing phenylalanine or tryptophan. The order of the fields is D gene, V gene, clone size, J gene, CDR3 protein, CDR3 DNA. The D gene is left open where the match is weak. Size tells how often a clone was seen (once, few, many) or the class of an expanded clone, and some rows leave it out.

TRBD2,TRBV27,-,TRBJ2-7,CASSRTSGSYEQYF,TGTGCCAGCAGTAGGACTAGCGGTTCCTACGAGCAGTACTTC
TRBD2,TRBV19,-,TRBJ2-1,CASSPLAGGLEQFF,TGTGCCAGTAGTCCCTTAGCGGGGGGGCTGGAGCAGTTCTTC
-,TRBV24-1,-,TRBJ1-1,CATSDPLNTEAFF,TGTGCCACCAGTGATCCCCTGAACACTGAAGCTTTCTTT
-,TRBV10-3,-,TRBJ1-5,CAISERDNQPQHF,TGTGCCATCAGTGAACGGGACAATCAGCCCCAGCATTTT
-,TRBV5-1,-,TRBJ1-3,CASSLEGILTDTIYF,TGCGCCAGCAGCTTGGAGGGGATCTTGACCGACACCATATATTTT
TRBD2,TRBV6-2/TRBV6-3,-,TRBJ2-5,CASSYGGLAAGETQYF,TGTGCCAGCAGTTACGGGGGACTAGCGGCCGGTGAGACCCAGTACTTC
-,TRBV30,-,TRBJ2-3,CAWSLATDTQYF,TGTGCCTGGAGTCTAGCTACAGATACGCAGTATTTT
-,TRBV19,-,TRBJ1-1,CASSASGLTNTEAFF,TGTGCCAGTAGTGCCTCAGGGCTGACGAACACTGAAGCTTTCTTT
TRBD1,TRBV27,few,TRBJ2-2,CASSVGWTGAGELFF,TGTGCCAGCAGTGTAGGGTGGACAGGGGCCGGGGAGCTGTTTTTT
-,TRBV11-2,-,TRBJ2-7,CASSVGGLYEQYF,TGTGCCAGCAGCGTCGGGGGCCTCTACGAGCAGTACTTC
-,TRBV7-9,few,TRBJ2-7,CASSLGFYEQYF,TGTGCCAGCAGCTTAGGCTTCTACGAGCAGTACTTC